These 31 T cell receptor beta chains originate from one sample sequenced in a study of cytomegalovirus exposure and HLA in healthy donors. 60 Vbeta and 13 Jbeta primers were used in PCR. The table came from immunoSEQ multiplex PCR; TCRdb's copy has only in-frame clones and leaves some out. The sample has roughly 100,000 clones, around 76% seen once. The sample was PBMCs. These receptors were taken from a woman in her late teens or twenties in good health and CMV-seropositive.

This clone was seen once. The CDR3 DNA reads TGCGCCAGCAGCCAAGATCCACAGGGGGCTGCTAATGAAAAACTGTTTTTT. It encodes CASSQDPQGAANEKLFF. The chain has TRBV4-3 and TRBJ1-4; 9 positions agree with TRBD1. Germline loops: CDR1 LGHNA, CDR2 YSLEER. The ends lost 0 bases at V and 3 bases at J; junction bases unmatched: 5. The CDR3 contains 17 residues.

The chain is built from TRBV4-1 and TRBJ1-3; TRBD1 agrees at 8 bases. The CDR3 totals 17 residues. The germline CDR1 and CDR2 sequences are MGHRA and YSYEKL. V was clipped by 4 bases and J by 1 base; unmatched bases: 9. The CDR3 DNA sequence: TGCGCCAGCAGCCTCCGAGGACAGGGAGCGTCTGGAAACACCATATATTTT. Translating gives CASSLRGQGASGNTIYF.

The genes are TRBV5-6 and TRBJ1-1; no clear D gene. CDR1 is SGHDT, CDR2 YYEEEE, per germline. The V gene lost 0 bases and the J gene lost 2 bases, with 5 bases spanning the gap. This CDR3 contains 13 residues. CDR3 DNA sequence: TGTGCCAGCAGCTTGGCCCTCAACACTGAAGCTTTCTTT. Protein sequence: CASSLALNTEAFF.

This clone was counted once. This chain uses TRBV4-3 with TRBJ2-7; 7 bases line up with TRBD1. This CDR3 contains 15 residues. Germline V gene lookup returns CDR1 LGHNA and CDR2 YSLEER. Unmatched junction bases numbered 6, after V lost 1 base and J lost 3 bases. This chain's CDR3 is CASSQGVTGIYEQYF. CDR3 coding DNA: TGCGCCAGCAGCCAAGGGGTGACAGGGATCTACGAGCAGTACTTC.

This clone showed up just once. The chain uses TRBV12-5 and TRBJ1-5, with a weak D call TRBD1 (5 bases). Germline lookup yields CDR1 LGHNT and CDR2 FRNRAP. V was trimmed by 4 bases and J by 5 bases, leaving 15 bases between them. The CDR3 contains 15 residues. The CDR3 sequence is CASGSTMAGDQPQHF. The CDR3 DNA reads TGTGCTAGTGGTTCCACAATGGCGGGGGATCAGCCCCAGCATTTT.

This clone was found a few times. The rearrangement links TRBV5-6 to TRBJ2-2; TRBD1 might be the D (5 bases). Germline V lookup: CDR1 SGHDT, CDR2 YYEEEE. Trimming shortened V by 2 bases and J by 4 bases, and 18 bases separated the two germline ends. The CDR3 consists of 17 residues. The CDR3 coding sequence is TGTGCCAGCAGCTTCTCACAGGTTTTCCAAGTCACCGGGGAGCTGTTTTTT. It yields the protein CASSFSQVFQVTGELFF.

V gene TRBV4-2 combines with J gene TRBJ2-1; 9 bases agree with TRBD2. This CDR3 is built from 16 residues. V shed 5 bases, J shed 1 base, and the junction held 6 bases outside the gene matches. The V gene's germline CDR1 is LGHNA and CDR2 YNFKEQ. The CDR3 coding sequence is TGTGCCAGCAGCGTTAGCGGGAGTAAATCCTACAATGAGCAGTTCTTC. This translates into CASSVSGSKSYNEQFF.

The V call is TRBV2, the J call TRBJ1-2; no clear D. Germline V gene lookup returns CDR1 SNHLY and CDR2 FYNNEI. V was cut by 6 bases and J by 5 bases, with 16 bases left in between. This CDR3 comprises 14 residues. This CDR3 is CASRAPGQAYGYTF. Written as DNA, the CDR3 is TGTGCCAGCAGGGCCCCCGGTCAGGCGTATGGCTACACCTTC. Full variable domain (rest looked up from reference TRBV2 and TRBJ1-2): EPEVTQTPSHQVTQMGQEVILRCVPISNHLYFYWYRQILGQKVEFLVSFYNNEISEKSEIFDDQFSVERPDGSNFTLKIRSTKLEDSAMYFCASRAPGQAYGYTFGSGTRLTVV.

This clone was recorded a few times. The V and J genes are TRBV5-1 and TRBJ1-2; 8 positions agree with TRBD1. The V and J ends lost 7 bases and 8 bases, in that order; junction bases with no gene match: 10. CDR1 and CDR2 (germline): SGHRS, YFSETQ. The CDR3 is 13 residues long. The CDR3 DNA reads as TGCGCCAGCTTACAGGACAGGGTACCCGGCTACACCTTC. Protein product: CASLQDRVPGYTF.

About this clone itself: At one end, the junction sequence differs from germline, possibly due to a read error. The V gene is TRBV9, the J gene TRBJ1-1; D perhaps matches TRBD1 (6 bases). The CDR3 runs to 10 residues. The germline V gene has CDR1 SGDLS and CDR2 YYNGEE. In nucleotides, the CDR3 is TGTGCCAGCGGGGGGGGGCTCCCGGCCTTT. It encodes CASGGGLPAF. Together with reference TRBV9 and TRBJ1-1, the CDR3 gives the full variable domain: DSGVTQTPKHLITATGQRVTLRCSPRSGDLSVYWYQQSLDQGLQFLIQYYNGEERAKGNILERFSAQQFPDLHSELNLSSLELGDSALYFCASGGGLPAFGQGTRLTVV.

In this sample, this clone turned up once. The genes are TRBV2 and TRBJ2-5; 7 bases line up with TRBD1. Per germline, CDR1 SNHLY and CDR2 FYNNEI. Trimming cost V 8 bases and J 5 bases; bases outside gene matches: 8. The CDR3 runs 13 residues. This chain's CDR3 is CASLRGQWETQYF. In DNA, the CDR3 is TGTGCCAGCCTTAGGGGGCAGTGGGAGACCCAGTACTTC.

V gene TRBV7-3 combines with J gene TRBJ2-2, with D tentatively TRBD2 (6 bases). The CDR3 is 13 amino acids. Germline V CDR1 and CDR2: SGHTA, FQGTGA. Trimming took off 4 bases at V and 6 bases at J, with 9 bases between the two ends. For the CDR3, the DNA is TGTGCCAGCAGCTCTCGCGGGGCCGGGGAGCTGTTTTTT. This gives the protein CASSSRGAGELFF.

The chain combines TRBV15 with TRBJ1-2, with TRBD1 identical over 7 bases. The germline gives CDR1 LNHNV, CDR2 YYDKDF (reference sequence). V was pared by 5 bases and J by 5 bases, with 5 bases of the junction left unmatched. The CDR3 totals 13 residues. CDR3 sequence reads: CATSQTGVYGYTF. In nucleotides, the CDR3 is TGTGCCACCAGCCAAACAGGGGTGTATGGCTACACCTTC.

The chain recombines TRBV27 with TRBJ1-6; possible D gene TRBD1, 6 bases. Trimming removed 6 bases at V and 10 bases at J, with 16 bases between. Germline V gene sequence: CDR1 MNHEY, CDR2 SMNVEV (reference sequence). This CDR3 comprises 14 residues. CDR3 sequence (DNA): TGTGCCAGCAGGACAGCAGGGGCACGATCACCCCTCCACTTT. It encodes CASRTAGARSPLHF.

A single count supports this clone. V gene TRBV6-1 combines with J gene TRBJ1-2; no definite D call. The CDR3 is 12 residues long. V was pared by 6 bases and J by 8 bases, with 13 bases between. Germline-derived CDR1 and CDR2 are MNHNS and SASEGT. CDR3 protein: CASSALREGYTF. Here the CDR3 DNA reads TGTGCCAGCAGCGCCCTTCGGGAGGGCTACACCTTC.

The V and J genes are TRBV6-5 and TRBJ1-4; the D gene is possibly TRBD1 (5 bases). The CDR3 sequence is 15 residues long. The germline gives CDR1 MNHEY, CDR2 SVGAGI. Between the trimmed V and J ends, which lost 2 bases and 4 bases, there was a span of 11 bases. CDR3 protein: CASSYRGGGNEKLFF. The CDR3 DNA reads TGTGCCAGCAGTTACCGCGGGGGAGGTAATGAAAAACTGTTTTTT.

V usage is TRBV6-6 and J usage is TRBJ1-3; the D is unclear. CDR1 and CDR2 (germline): MNHNY, SVGAGI (reference sequence). V was cut by 7 bases and J by 3 bases, with 16 bases left in between. The CDR3 runs 15 residues. The DNA for the CDR3 is TGTGCCAGCAAACCCCAGGCCGGGGTTGGAAACACCATATATTTT. This translates into CASKPQAGVGNTIYF.

DNA of the CDR3: TGTGCCAGCTCACCGCTTGACAGTCCCAGAGCCAGCGAGCAGTACTTC. Translated, it gives CASSPLDSPRASEQYF. This chain connects TRBV18 to TRBJ2-7; tentative D call: TRBD1 (5 bases). V was pared by 3 bases and J by 6 bases, with 21 bases between. Per germline, CDR1 KGHSH and CDR2 LQKENI. The CDR3 is made up of 16 amino acids.

Only one count was recorded for this clone. The V and J genes are TRBV27 and TRBJ2-3, with 7 bases lining up with TRBD1. Germline values: CDR1 MNHEY, CDR2 SMNVEV (reference sequence). The CDR3 has 16 amino acids. Trimming took 6 bases from V and 1 from J; bases not matched to a gene: 10. The CDR3 nucleotides read TGTGCCAGCAGAGACAGGGTAAATCTGGGCACAGATACGCAGTATTTT. As protein: CASRDRVNLGTDTQYF.

The V and J genes are TRBV6-1 and TRBJ2-3, with D perhaps matching TRBD1 (6 bases). The CDR3 extends over 14 amino acids. The V and J ends lost 4 bases and 6 bases respectively, with 14 bases between them. CDR1 and CDR2 from the germline V gene are MNHNS and SASEGT. The chain's CDR3 is CASSGQVLQDTQYF. The CDR3 DNA reads as TGTGCCAGCAGTGGACAGGTCCTCCAGGATACGCAGTATTTT.

V usage is TRBV2 and J usage is TRBJ2-1; no definite D call. Germline V CDR1 and CDR2: SNHLY, FYNNEI. V lost 6 bases and J 6 bases, leaving 9 bases between the germline ends. The CDR3 sequence is 12 residues long. Here the CDR3 reads CASSFSLNEQFF. DNA of the CDR3: TGTGCCAGCAGCTTTAGTCTCAATGAGCAGTTCTTC. Using reference TRBV2 and TRBJ2-1 for the parts outside the CDR3, the full variable domain is EPEVTQTPSHQVTQMGQEVILRCVPISNHLYFYWYRQILGQKVEFLVSFYNNEISEKSEIFDDQFSVERPDGSNFTLKIRSTKLEDSAMYFCASSFSLNEQFFGPGTRLTVL.

The CDR3 loop is CASSFGEEPQHF. As DNA, the CDR3 is TGTGCCAGCAGCTTCGGTGAGGAGCCCCAGCATTTT. This chain connects TRBV7-9 to TRBJ1-5; D ambiguous. CDR1 and CDR2 (germline): SEHNR, FQNEAQ (reference sequence). V was pared by 3 bases and J by 8 bases, with 8 bases between. The CDR3 contains 12 residues.

V is TRBV12-5 and J is TRBJ2-6, with a possible D match to TRBD1 (7 bases). The ends were cut back, 1 base at V and 0 bases at J, with 10 bases in the middle. This CDR3 spans 17 amino acids. Germline assignment: CDR1 LGHNT and CDR2 FRNRAP. CDR3 DNA sequence: TGTGCTAGTGGTTTGGCTCAGGGGGGCTCTGGGGCCAACGTCCTGACTTTC. Its protein is CASGLAQGGSGANVLTF.

J is TRBJ2-5 and V is TRBV5-1; D unresolved. Germline-derived CDR1 and CDR2 are SGHRS and YFSETQ. The CDR3 contains 12 residues. The V end was cut by 5 bases, the J end by 0 bases, with 5 bases between. This CDR3 is CASRHNQETQYF. The CDR3 bases are TGCGCCAGCAGACACAACCAAGAGACCCAGTACTTC.

V gene TRBV5-1 combines with J gene TRBJ2-6; 9 nucleotides match TRBD1. The germline CDR1 and CDR2 sequences are SGHRS and YFSETQ. The trim removed 5 bases at V and 0 bases at J, leaving 9 bases unmatched. The CDR3 is 18 residues long. The CDR3 region has the DNA TGCGCCAGCAGATCTCCGGGACAGGGAACCTCTGGGGCCAACGTCCTGACTTTC. It specifies CASRSPGQGTSGANVLTF. Supplemented by reference TRBV5-1 and TRBJ2-6, the full variable domain reads KAGVTQTPRYLIKTRGQQVTLSCSPISGHRSVSWYQQTPGQGLQFLFEYFSETQRNKGNFPGRFSGRQFSNSRSEMNVSTLELGDSALYLCASRSPGQGTSGANVLTFGAGSRLTVL.

This clone was seen a few times. The chain combines TRBV27 with TRBJ1-2; D is possibly TRBD1 (5 bases). CDR1 and CDR2 from the germline V gene are MNHEY and SMNVEV (reference sequence). Trimming left V 3 bases short and J 7 bases short, with 12 bases between. The CDR3 loop spans 13 amino acids. The CDR3 sequence: CASSFVGVGGYTF. CDR3 sequence (DNA): TGTGCCAGCAGTTTCGTAGGGGTAGGTGGCTACACCTTC.

The rearrangement uses TRBV5-1 and TRBJ1-6, with 7 bases lining up with TRBD1. This CDR3 has 14 residues. Losses at the gene ends were 5 bases for V and 7 bases for J; bases not matched to a gene: 6. Germline V gene sequence: CDR1 SGHRS, CDR2 YFSETQ. The CDR3 DNA sequence: TGCGCCAGCAGACTTGACAGGGCCAATTCACCCCTCCACTTT. Amino acids: CASRLDRANSPLHF.

The chain is built from TRBV28 and TRBJ1-2; D gene ambiguous. V was clipped by 1 base and J by 5 bases, with 8 bases between them. Germline V gives CDR1 MDHEN, CDR2 SYDVKM. This CDR3 is built from 13 residues. The CDR3 reads CASSLYSLYGYTF. The CDR3 region has the DNA TGTGCCAGCAGTTTATACAGCCTATATGGCTACACCTTC.

As DNA, the CDR3 is TGTGCCAGCAGCTCCCCTAGCGCCCCATCGTACGAGCAGTTCTTC. Its translation is CASSSPSAPSYEQFF. The chain employs TRBV11-3 and TRBJ2-1; possibly TRBD2 for D (6 bases). The V end lost 4 bases, the J end lost 10 bases, and 20 bases lay between the germline ends. The CDR3 sequence is 15 residues long. Germline CDR1 and CDR2: SGHNT and YENEEA.

The chain combines TRBV14 with TRBJ2-7, with 11 positions matching TRBD1. Per germline, CDR1 SGHDN and CDR2 FVKESK. The J segment lost 1 base and the V segment lost 4 bases, leaving 12 bases of the junction unmatched. The CDR3 consists of 18 residues. The CDR3 coding sequence is TGTGCCAGCAGCCTATACATAACCGGGACAGGGGGTTCCTACGAGCAGTACTTC. Translating gives CASSLYITGTGGSYEQYF.

The chain links TRBV4-3 to TRBJ1-1, with D unclear. V was trimmed by 1 base and J by 8 bases, leaving 8 bases between them. This CDR3 is 12 amino acids long. The germline CDR1 and CDR2 sequences are LGHNA and YSLEER. The CDR3 sequence: CASSQGRREAFF. CDR3 sequence (DNA): TGCGCCAGCAGCCAAGGGCGGCGGGAAGCTTTCTTT.